The clone carrying this T cell receptor (beta chain) was observed once. Its antigen remains unknown. This specimen comes from a study of graft-versus-host responses after intestinal transplantation. Turning to the study itself: Isolated intestinal, liver-intestinal, or multivisceral transplants were what recipients had. Every recipient underwent anti-thymocyte globulin induction, then tacrolimus and steroids for approximately 3 years. Findings of the study overall: GvH clonotypes were identified within recipient marrow, with a subset emerging first in ileum or blood. Researchers found peak circulating GvH clone levels linked to early post-transplant HvG declines.

Data came from immunoSEQ multiplex PCR; TCRdb stores just in-frame clones and leaves some out. The sample records almost 40,000 clones, roughly 95% being singletons. The V gene end was trimmed by 4 bases and the J gene end by 4 bases; junction bases not matched to a gene: 2. From germline, CDR1 is SGHKS and CDR2 YYEKEE (reference sequence). The CDR3 runs 13 residues. Sample: unstimulated CD8+ T cells sorted from spleen or lymph node cells, taken before transplant. The genes are TRBV5-5 and TRBJ2-1; 7 positions match TRBD2. This TCR was sampled from a human donor who was the organ donor for an intestinal transplant. DNA for the CDR3: TGTGCCAGCAGCGAGCGGGGTTACAATGAGCAGTTCTTC. It is translated as CASSERGYNEQFF.